Described below is a single TCR beta chain sequence and its context. The V and J ends lost 6 bases and 2 bases, in that order; junction bases with no gene match: 4. This CDR3 region has 15 residues. Germline V gives CDR1 MNHNS, CDR2 SASEGT. These data belong to a study of technical replicates of blood from four donors. Some clones are missing from TCRdb's copy, which holds only in-frame ones; the method was immunoSEQ multiplex PCR. This repertoire shows around 83,000 clones, roughly nine tenths found once; its top ten account for approximately 0.25%. The sequenced sample was T cells isolated from PBMCs. The receptor was derived from a human donor in good health. The V call is TRBV6-1, the J call TRBJ2-3; 11 bases are a match to TRBD2. Here the CDR3 DNA reads TGTGCCAGCAGATTTAGCGGGGGGGCCACAGATACGCAGTATTTT. Translated, it gives CASRFSGGATDTQYF.